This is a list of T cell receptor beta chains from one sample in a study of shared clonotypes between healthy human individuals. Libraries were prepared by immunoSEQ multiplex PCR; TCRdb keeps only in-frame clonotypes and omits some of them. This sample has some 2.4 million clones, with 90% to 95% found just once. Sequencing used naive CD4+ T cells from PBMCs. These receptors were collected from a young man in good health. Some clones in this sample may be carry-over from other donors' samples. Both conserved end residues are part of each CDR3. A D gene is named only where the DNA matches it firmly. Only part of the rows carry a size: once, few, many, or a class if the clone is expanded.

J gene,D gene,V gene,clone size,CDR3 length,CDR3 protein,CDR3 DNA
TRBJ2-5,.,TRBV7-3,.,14,CASSLSGMGETQYF,TGTGCCAGCAGCTTATCAGGGATGGGAGAGACCCAGTACTTC
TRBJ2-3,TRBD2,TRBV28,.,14,CASRLGGRTDTQYF,TGTGCCAGCAGGCTGGGGGGGAGGACAGATACGCAGTATTTT
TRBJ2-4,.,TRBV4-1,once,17,CASSQLGGAGGKNIQYF,TGCGCCAGCAGCCAGTTGGGCGGGGCAGGGGGCAAAAACATTCAGTACTTC
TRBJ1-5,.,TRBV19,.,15,CASSTDSLSNQPQHF,TGTGCCAGTAGTACCGACTCACTTAGCAATCAGCCCCAGCATTTT
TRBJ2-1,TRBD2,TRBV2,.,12,CASRGLANEQFF,TGTGCCAGCAGGGGACTAGCGAATGAGCAGTTCTTC
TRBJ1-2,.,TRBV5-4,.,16,CASSPPQPRSNYGYTF,TGTGCCAGCAGCCCCCCCCAGCCCCGATCTAACTATGGCTACACCTTC
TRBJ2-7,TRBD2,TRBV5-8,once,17,CASSSGTSAISSYEQYF,TGTGCCAGCAGCTCCGGGACTAGTGCGATCAGCTCCTACGAGCAGTACTTC
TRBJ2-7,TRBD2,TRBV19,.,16,CASSTPGGDTSYEQYF,TGTGCCAGTAGTACCCCGGGGGGTGATACCTCCTACGAGCAGTACTTC
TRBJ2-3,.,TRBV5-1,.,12,CASSFPPDTQYF,TGCGCCAGCAGCTTTCCCCCAGATACGCAGTATTTT
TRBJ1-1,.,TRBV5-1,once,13,CASSLDGGPEAFF,TGCGCCAGCAGCTTGGACGGTGGGCCTGAAGCTTTCTTT
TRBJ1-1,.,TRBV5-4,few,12,CASSSGNTEAFF,TGTGCCAGCAGCTCTGGGAACACTGAAGCTTTCTTT
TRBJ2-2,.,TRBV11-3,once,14,CASSLYGTPGELFF,TGTGCCAGCAGCTTATATGGTACCCCCGGGGAGCTGTTTTTT
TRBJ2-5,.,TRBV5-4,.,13,CASSLGRGETQYF,TGTGCCAGCAGCTTGGGGAGGGGCGAGACCCAGTACTTC
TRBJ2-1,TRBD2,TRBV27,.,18,CASSLRAPGREYYNEQFF,TGTGCCAGCAGTTTAAGGGCCCCGGGGCGGGAGTACTACAATGAGCAGTTCTTC
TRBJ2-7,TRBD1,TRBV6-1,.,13,CASSVRQGYEQYF,TGTGCCAGCAGTGTGAGACAGGGATACGAGCAGTACTTC
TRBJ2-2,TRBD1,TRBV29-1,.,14,CSVRRDRNTGELFF,TGCAGCGTGCGCCGGGACAGGAACACCGGGGAGCTGTTTTTT
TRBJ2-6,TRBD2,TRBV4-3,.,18,CASSQALAGRSGANVLTF,TGCGCCAGCAGCCAAGCCCTAGCGGGACGCTCTGGGGCCAACGTCCTGACTTTC
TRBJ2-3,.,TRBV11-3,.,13,CATPPASTDTQYF,TGTGCCACCCCACCCGCTAGCACAGATACGCAGTATTTT
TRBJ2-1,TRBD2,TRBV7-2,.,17,CASSPAGRSGTRNEQFF,TGTGCCAGCAGCCCAGCGGGGCGAAGCGGGACGCGCAATGAGCAGTTCTTC
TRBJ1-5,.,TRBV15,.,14,CATTSGFSLQPQHF,TGTGCCACCACCTCGGGCTTCTCGCTGCAGCCCCAGCATTTT
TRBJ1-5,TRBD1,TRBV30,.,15,CAWSPGTGANQPQHF,TGTGCCTGGAGTCCGGGGACAGGGGCAAATCAGCCCCAGCATTTT
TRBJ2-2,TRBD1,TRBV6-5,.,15,CASSYRGTGAGELFF,TGTGCCAGCAGTTATCGGGGGACAGGGGCCGGGGAGCTGTTTTTT
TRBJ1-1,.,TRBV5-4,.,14,CASSLDRLNTEAFF,TGTGCCAGCAGCTTGGACAGATTGAACACTGAAGCTTTCTTT
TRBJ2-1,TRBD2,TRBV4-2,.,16,CASSRTSGSSYNEQFF,TGTGCCAGCAGCAGGACTAGCGGGAGCTCCTACAATGAGCAGTTCTTC
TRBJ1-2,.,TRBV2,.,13,CASSEAMPYGYTF,TGTGCCAGCAGTGAAGCGATGCCCTATGGCTACACCTTC
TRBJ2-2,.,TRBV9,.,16,CASSVERGRDTGELFF,TGTGCCAGCAGCGTAGAACGGGGGCGGGACACCGGGGAGCTGTTTTTT
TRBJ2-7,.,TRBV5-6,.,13,CASSLDWEDEQYF,TGTGCCAGCAGCCTGGACTGGGAGGACGAGCAGTACTTC
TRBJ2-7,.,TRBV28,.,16,CASRGRRADAFYEQYF,TGTGCCAGCAGAGGACGGCGGGCAGACGCCTTCTACGAGCAGTACTTC
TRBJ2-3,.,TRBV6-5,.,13,CASNRVGTDTQYF,TGTGCCAGCAACAGGGTGGGCACAGATACGCAGTATTTT
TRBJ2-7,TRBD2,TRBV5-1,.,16,CASSPLTSGSGYEQYF,TGCGCCAGCAGCCCCTTGACTAGCGGGAGTGGGTACGAGCAGTACTTC
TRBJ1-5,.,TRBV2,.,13,CASHQVIHQPQHF,TGTGCCAGCCACCAGGTAATCCATCAGCCCCAGCATTTT
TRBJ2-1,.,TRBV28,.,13,CASSAGQNNEQFF,TGTGCCAGCAGTGCGGGGCAGAACAATGAGCAGTTCTTC
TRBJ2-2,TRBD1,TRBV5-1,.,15,CASRPGTGDTGELFF,TGCGCCAGCAGGCCCGGGACAGGGGACACCGGGGAGCTGTTTTTT
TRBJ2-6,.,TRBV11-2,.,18,CASSSVTGPRSGANVLTF,TGTGCCAGCAGCTCGGTTACGGGACCGCGCTCTGGGGCCAACGTCCTGACTTTC
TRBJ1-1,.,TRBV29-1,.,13,CSADSPRHTEAFF,TGCAGCGCCGACAGTCCCCGCCACACTGAAGCTTTCTTT
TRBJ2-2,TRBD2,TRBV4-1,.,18,CASSQSLGLAKNTGELFF,TGCGCCAGCAGCCAAAGCCTCGGACTAGCGAAGAACACCGGGGAGCTGTTTTTT
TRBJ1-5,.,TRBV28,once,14,CASSRSPSNQPQHF,TGTGCCAGCAGTCGGTCGCCAAGCAATCAGCCCCAGCATTTT
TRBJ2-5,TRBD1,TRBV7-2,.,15,CASSSLQGAWETQYF,TGTGCCAGCAGCTCACTACAGGGGGCATGGGAGACCCAGTACTTC
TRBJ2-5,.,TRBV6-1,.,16,CASSEMIRRAGETQYF,TGTGCCAGCAGTGAAATGATTCGACGGGCGGGAGAGACCCAGTACTTC
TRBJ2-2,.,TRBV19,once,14,CASSIEGSTGELFF,TGTGCCAGTAGTATAGAGGGGAGCACCGGGGAGCTGTTTTTT
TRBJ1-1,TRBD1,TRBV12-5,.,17,CASGLAPQGAGNTEAFF,TGTGCTAGTGGTTTGGCTCCACAGGGGGCGGGTAACACTGAAGCTTTCTTT
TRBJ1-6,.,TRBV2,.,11,CASGESSPLHF,TGTGCCAGCGGTGAATCTTCACCCCTCCACTTT
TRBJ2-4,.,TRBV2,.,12,CASQPTENIQYF,TGTGCCAGCCAACCGACAGAAAACATTCAGTACTTC
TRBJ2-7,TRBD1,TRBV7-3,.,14,CASSPDRDSYEQYF,TGTGCCAGCAGCCCGGACAGGGACTCCTACGAGCAGTACTTC
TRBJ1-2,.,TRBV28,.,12,CASSLEGDGYTF,TGTGCCAGCAGTTTAGAGGGTGACGGCTACACCTTC
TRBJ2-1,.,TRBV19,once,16,CASSGRQEFSYNEQFF,TGTGCCAGTAGTGGAAGACAGGAGTTCTCCTACAATGAGCAGTTCTTC
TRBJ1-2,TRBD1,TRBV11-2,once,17,CASSLDPRGRHTYGYTF,TGTGCCAGCAGCTTAGATCCCAGGGGGCGCCACACCTATGGCTACACCTTC
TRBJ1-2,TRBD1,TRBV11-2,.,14,CASSAKDRGQGYTF,TGTGCCAGCAGCGCGAAGGACAGGGGGCAAGGCTACACCTTC
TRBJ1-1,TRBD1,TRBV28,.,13,CATISGGSSEAFF,TGTGCCACCATCTCAGGGGGCTCGAGTGAAGCTTTCTTT
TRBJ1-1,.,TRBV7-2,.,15,CASSLVGARSTEAFF,TGTGCCAGCAGCTTAGTCGGGGCCCGGAGCACTGAAGCTTTCTTT
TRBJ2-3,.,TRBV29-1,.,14,CSVDGRTSTDTQYF,TGCAGCGTTGATGGCAGGACCAGCACAGATACGCAGTATTTT
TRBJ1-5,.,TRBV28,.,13,CASSPSAVQPQHF,TGTGCCAGCAGTCCCTCGGCAGTTCAGCCCCAGCATTTT
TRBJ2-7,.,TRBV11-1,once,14,CASSRNSVPYEQYF,TGTGCCAGCAGCCGTAACAGCGTACCCTACGAGCAGTACTTC
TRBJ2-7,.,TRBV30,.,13,CAWSTGISYEQYF,TGTGCCTGGAGCACGGGAATCTCCTACGAGCAGTACTTC